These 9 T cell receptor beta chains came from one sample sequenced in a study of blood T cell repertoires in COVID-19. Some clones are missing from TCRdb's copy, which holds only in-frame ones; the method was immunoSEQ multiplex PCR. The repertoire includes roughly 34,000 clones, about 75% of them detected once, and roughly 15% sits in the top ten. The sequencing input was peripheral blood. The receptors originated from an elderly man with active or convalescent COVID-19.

In DNA form, the CDR3 reads TGTGCCAGCAGCTTAGCACACCGACAGCTCTCTGGAAACACCATATATTTT. Protein: CASSLAHRQLSGNTIYF. V usage is TRBV7-8 and J usage is TRBJ1-3, with D maybe TRBD1 (5 bases). V lost 0 bases and J 0 bases, leaving 12 bases between the germline ends. This CDR3 is 17 amino acids long. In germline, CDR1 is SGHVS, CDR2 FQNEAQ.

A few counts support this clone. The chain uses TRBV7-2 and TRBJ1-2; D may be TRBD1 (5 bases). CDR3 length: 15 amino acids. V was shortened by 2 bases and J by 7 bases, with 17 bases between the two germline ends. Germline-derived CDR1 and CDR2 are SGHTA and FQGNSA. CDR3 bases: TGTGCCAGCAGCTTAATCCCCAGGGATTCGAGTGGCTACACCTTC. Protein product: CASSLIPRDSSGYTF.

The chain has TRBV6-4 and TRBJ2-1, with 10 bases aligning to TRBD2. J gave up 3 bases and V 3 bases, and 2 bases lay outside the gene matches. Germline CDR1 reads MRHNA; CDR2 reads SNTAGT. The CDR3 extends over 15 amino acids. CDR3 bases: TGTGCCAGCAGTGAAACTAGCGGGATCTACAATGAGCAGTTCTTC. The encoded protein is CASSETSGIYNEQFF.

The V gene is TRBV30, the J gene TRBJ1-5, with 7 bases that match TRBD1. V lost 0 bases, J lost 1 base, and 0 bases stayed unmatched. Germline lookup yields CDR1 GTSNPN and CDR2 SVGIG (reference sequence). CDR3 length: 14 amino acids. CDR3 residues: CAWSVTGSNQPQHF. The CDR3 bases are TGTGCCTGGAGTGTGACAGGGAGCAATCAGCCCCAGCATTTT. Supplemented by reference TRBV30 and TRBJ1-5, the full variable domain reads SQTIHQWPATLVQPVGSPLSLECTVEGTSNPNLYWYRQAAGRGLQLLFYSVGIGQISSEVPQNLSASRPQDRQFILSSKKLLLSDSGFYLCAWSVTGSNQPQHFGDGTRLSIL.

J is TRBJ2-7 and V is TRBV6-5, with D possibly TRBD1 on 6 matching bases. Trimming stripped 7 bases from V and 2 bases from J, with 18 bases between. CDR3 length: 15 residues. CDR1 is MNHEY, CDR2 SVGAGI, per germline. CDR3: CASNSDRQSAYEQYF. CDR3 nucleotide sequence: TGTGCCAGCAACTCGGACAGACAAAGCGCCTACGAGCAGTACTTC.

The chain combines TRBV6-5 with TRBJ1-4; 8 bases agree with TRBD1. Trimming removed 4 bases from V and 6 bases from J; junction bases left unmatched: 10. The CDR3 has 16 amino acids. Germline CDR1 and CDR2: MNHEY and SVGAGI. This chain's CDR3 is CASSSRTGKGYEKLFF. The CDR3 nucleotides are TGTGCCAGCAGTTCAAGGACAGGGAAGGGGTATGAAAAACTGTTTTTT.

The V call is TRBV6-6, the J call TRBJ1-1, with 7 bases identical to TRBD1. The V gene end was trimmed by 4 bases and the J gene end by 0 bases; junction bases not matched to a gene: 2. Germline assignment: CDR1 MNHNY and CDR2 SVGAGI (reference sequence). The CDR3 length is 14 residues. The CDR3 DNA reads TGTGCCAGCAGTTTCAGGGGGATGAACACTGAAGCTTTCTTT. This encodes CASSFRGMNTEAFF.

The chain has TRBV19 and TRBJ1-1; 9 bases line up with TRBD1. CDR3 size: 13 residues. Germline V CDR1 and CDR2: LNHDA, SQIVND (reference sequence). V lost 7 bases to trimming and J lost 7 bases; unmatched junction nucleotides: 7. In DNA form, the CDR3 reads TGTGCCAGTACCTCGGGACAGGGATTTGAAGCTTTCTTT. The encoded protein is CASTSGQGFEAFF.

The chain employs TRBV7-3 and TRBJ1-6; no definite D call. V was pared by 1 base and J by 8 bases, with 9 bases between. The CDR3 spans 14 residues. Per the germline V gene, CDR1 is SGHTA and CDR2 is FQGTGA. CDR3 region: CASSLNVNDSPLHF. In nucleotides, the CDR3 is TGTGCCAGCAGCTTAAATGTCAATGATTCACCCCTCCACTTT.